This T cell receptor (beta chain) was identified during a study of shared clonotypes between healthy human individuals. Every immunoSEQ plate was one replicate of a subset's evenly spread DNA. Assay used: immunoSEQ multiplex PCR; TCRdb lists only in-frame clones, some missing. The data show 2 million to 2.5 million clones, 93% seen once. Investigators divided CD4+ cells into CD45RA+ naive and CD45RA-negative memory subsets. The J segment lost 6 bases and the V segment lost 5 bases, leaving 10 bases of the junction unmatched. CDR3 length: 14 residues. Germline V gene data show CDR1 as LNHDA and CDR2 as SQIVND (reference sequence). The study, taken as a whole, reports: The represented genetic and exposure-history diversity was limited by the small number of donors.

Turning to this clone: No antigen is known for it.

The J gene is TRBJ2-7, the V gene TRBV19; 7 bases match TRBD1. Input material: naive CD4+ T cells from PBMCs. Described subset: CD45RA+ positively selected. The sequence derives from a man between 18 and 35 years old in good health. Some clones in this sample may be carry-over from other donors' samples. For the CDR3, the DNA is TGTGCCAGTAGTCCTTGGGACAGTGGGCGCGAGCAGTACTTC. Protein: CASSPWDSGREQYF.